What follows are 31 T cell receptor beta chains derived from one specimen sequenced in a study of T-cell reconstitution after alpha-beta-depleted transplantation in children. Unique molecular identifiers were incorporated into the prepared TCRbeta library. One entry per CDR3 protein results from TCRdb running MiXCR on the PCR reads. The table has around 200,000 distinct CDR3 sequences, approximately 11% seen once. The sample here was PBMCs, taken before TCRalphabeta/CD19-depleted stem cell transplant. The source is a child younger than two with acute myeloid leukemia, due to receive a stem cell transplant.

The table lists this clonotype with many counts. The chain combines TRBV12-3 or TRBV12-4 with TRBJ1-2; no clear D gene. The CDR3 runs to 14 residues. Trimming took off 2 bases at V and 8 bases at J, with 15 bases between the two ends. CDR3 DNA: TGTGCCAGCAGTTTAAGGGAGACAAGCGGGGGCTACACCTTC. This translates into CASSLRETSGGYTF.

This clonotype was picked up many times. The chain joins TRBV5-6 to TRBJ2-1; 14 bases match TRBD2. CDR1 SGHDT and CDR2 YYEEEE come from the germline V gene. This CDR3 is 18 amino acids long. The J segment lost 7 bases and the V segment lost 2 bases, leaving 11 bases of the junction unmatched. CDR3 sequence reads: CASSFLGQGLAGVNEQFF. For the CDR3, the DNA is TGTGCCAGCAGCTTTCTGGGACAGGGACTAGCGGGAGTAAATGAGCAGTTCTTC.

This clonotype was counted ten times or more. The chain uses TRBV14 and TRBJ2-1, with 8 bases aligning to TRBD1. CDR1 is SGHDN and CDR2 is FVKESK in the germline V gene. The CDR3 loop spans 17 amino acids. Trimming cost V 0 bases and J 0 bases; bases outside gene matches: 4. The CDR3 loop reads CASSQDKGQGSYNEQFF. The CDR3 coding sequence is TGTGCCAGCAGCCAAGATAAAGGACAGGGCTCCTACAATGAGCAGTTCTTC.

This clonotype was counted many times. The chain recombines TRBV15 with TRBJ2-1; tentative D call: TRBD2 (6 bases). Trimming left V 0 bases short and J 3 bases short, with 9 bases between. The CDR3 runs 15 residues. Looked up from germline, CDR1 is LNHNV and CDR2 is YYDKDF (reference sequence). DNA of the CDR3: TGTGCCACCAGCAGAGAATTAGCGGACTACAATGAGCAGTTCTTC. Amino acid sequence: CATSRELADYNEQFF.

At least ten counts were recorded for this clonotype. The rearrangement uses TRBV5-1 and TRBJ1-2, with D perhaps matching TRBD1 (5 bases). The CDR3 spans 12 residues. With 3 bases removed from V and 3 bases from J, the gap between germline ends came to 6 bases. Germline V gene data show CDR1 as SGHRS and CDR2 as YFSETQ. The DNA of the CDR3 is TGCGCCAGCAGCTCACAGGACTATGGCTACACCTTC. Translated, it gives CASSSQDYGYTF.

This clonotype appeared many times. The V call is TRBV6-5, the J call TRBJ1-1, with 9 bases matching TRBD1. The CDR3 is 14 amino acids. The V gene's germline CDR1 is MNHEY and CDR2 SVGAGI. With 4 bases clipped from V and 3 bases from J, the junction kept 3 bases outside the gene matches. The CDR3 is CASSSRTGDTEAFF. CDR3 coding DNA: TGTGCCAGCAGTTCTCGGACAGGGGACACTGAAGCTTTCTTT.

There are many counts of this clonotype. V gene TRBV5-1 combines with J gene TRBJ2-5, with D perhaps matching TRBD2 (6 bases). Germline lookup yields CDR1 SGHRS and CDR2 YFSETQ. The CDR3 is made up of 16 amino acids. Trimming stripped 0 bases from V and 4 bases from J, with 16 bases between. The CDR3 DNA follows: TGCGCCAGCAGCTTGGAGCGGGCCTCTTTGGGAGAGACCCAGTACTTC. Translation gives CASSLERASLGETQYF.

This clonotype occurred many times. The chain carries TRBV15 and TRBJ2-1; 11 bases match TRBD2. Losses at the gene ends were 3 bases for V and 0 bases for J; bases not matched to a gene: 22. This CDR3 has 23 amino acids. Germline lookup yields CDR1 LNHNV and CDR2 YYDKDF (reference sequence). The CDR3 DNA follows: TGTGCCACCAGCAGCAAATTTACCAGGGGGCTAGCGGGAGGTCCTAGCTCCTACAATGAGCAGTTCTTC. It is translated as CATSSKFTRGLAGGPSSYNEQFF.

This sequence joins TRBV24-1 and TRBJ2-1, with 11 bases identical to TRBD2. The CDR3 has 19 residues. Losses at the gene ends were 5 bases for V and 3 bases for J; bases not matched to a gene: 14. Germline lookup yields CDR1 KGHDR and CDR2 SFDVKD. DNA of the CDR3: TGTGCCACCAGTGTTCTGAAAAGCCTCCTAGCGGGGGGCTACAATGAGCAGTTCTTC. It is translated as CATSVLKSLLAGGYNEQFF.

The sample holds many counts of this clonotype. This chain joins TRBV5-1 and TRBJ2-5; the match to TRBD1 covers 9 bases. Germline assignment: CDR1 SGHRS and CDR2 YFSETQ. Trimming cost V 2 bases and J 5 bases; bases outside gene matches: 7. The CDR3 is 15 residues long. CDR3 DNA sequence: TGCGCCAGCAGCTTACAGGGGGCATTACGGGAGACCCAGTACTTC. Translating it yields CASSLQGALRETQYF.

This clonotype has at least ten counts. The chain is built from TRBV5-6 and TRBJ2-3, with TRBD2 as a possible D gene (6 bases). Trimming left V 2 bases short and J 4 bases short, with 11 bases between. This CDR3 region has 14 residues. Per the germline V gene, CDR1 is SGHDT and CDR2 is YYEEEE. This chain's CDR3 is CASSFDGSADTQYF. The DNA of the CDR3 is TGTGCCAGCAGCTTTGACGGGAGCGCAGATACGCAGTATTTT.

This clonotype was observed many times. The V gene is TRBV11-2, the J gene TRBJ2-1; 13 bases agree with TRBD2. This CDR3 contains 20 residues. The V segment lost 1 base and the J segment 0 bases; nucleotides outside the gene matches: 9. Germline loops: CDR1 SGHAT, CDR2 FQNNGV. In DNA form, the CDR3 reads TGTGCCAGCAGCTTAGGAAGGGGGGGACTAGCGGGGAGCTCCTACAATGAGCAGTTCTTC. Its protein product is CASSLGRGGLAGSSYNEQFF.

Regarding this clonotype: One base away lies a much larger clone, so this may be a sequencing read error. The chain recombines TRBV28 with TRBJ2-7, with a weak D call TRBD1 (6 bases). Germline assignment: CDR1 MDHEN and CDR2 SYDVKM. This CDR3 has 15 amino acids. The CDR3 sequence is CASSFVGGGSFEQYF. The CDR3 bases are TGTGCCAGCAGTTTTGTTGGTGGGGGCTCCTTCGAGCAGTACTTC.

The V and J genes are TRBV7-2 and TRBJ2-2; 8 bases align to TRBD2. The CDR3 consists of 13 residues. V was clipped by 5 bases and J by 8 bases; unmatched bases: 4. Germline CDR1 and CDR2: SGHTA and FQGNSA. CDR3 in amino acids: CASSPGTSGELFF. The DNA for the CDR3 is TGTGCCAGCAGCCCCGGGACTAGTGGGGAGCTGTTTTTT.

Worth noting for this clonotype: This may be a read error, as it is one base from a much larger clone. The rearrangement joins TRBV12-3 or TRBV12-4 to TRBJ2-5, with a weak D call TRBD2 (5 bases). The ends were cut back, 7 bases at V and 7 bases at J, with 13 bases in the middle. The CDR3 sequence is 12 residues long. CDR3 protein: CASKEAGGTQYF. The CDR3 DNA reads TGTGCCAGCAAAGAGGCAGGAGGGACCCAGTACTTC.

This chain joins TRBV21-1 and TRBJ2-7; the table's D call, TRBD1, was not checked against the DNA. TRBV21-1 corresponds to a pseudogene. The CDR3 runs 13 residues. The CDR3 spells CASSKRGEYEQYF. CDR3 sequence (DNA): TGTGCCAGCAGCAAGCGGGGGGAATACGAGCAGTACTTC.

J is TRBJ1-5 and V is TRBV4-2; 8 bases line up with TRBD1. Germline CDR1 reads LGHNA; CDR2 reads YNFKEQ. The CDR3 has 14 amino acids. V shed 10 bases, J shed 6 bases, and the junction held 11 bases outside the gene matches. CDR3 coding DNA: TGTGCCATGGGCCCCAGGGGGCTCAGTCAGCCCCAGCATTTT. Residues: CAMGPRGLSQPQHF.

This clonotype was picked up many times. V usage is TRBV7-2 and J usage is TRBJ2-7; 12 bases map to TRBD2. The CDR3 has 16 amino acids. CDR1 SGHTA and CDR2 FQGNSA come from the germline V gene. V was clipped by 5 bases and J by 2 bases; unmatched bases: 7. The DNA for the CDR3 is TGTGCCAGCAGCCCGAGGACTAGCGGGAATCCCTACGAGCAGTACTTC. Protein sequence: CASSPRTSGNPYEQYF.

This clonotype was seen at least ten times. CDR3 loop: CSVEDFDRNNYEQYF. The CDR3 DNA is TGCAGCGTTGAAGATTTCGACAGGAACAACTACGAGCAGTACTTC. The chain combines TRBV29-1 with TRBJ2-7; tentative D call: TRBD1 (6 bases). V was shortened by 0 bases and J by 3 bases, with 15 bases between the two germline ends. This CDR3 region has 15 residues. Germline CDR1 SQVTM, CDR2 ANQGSEA.

The chain uses TRBV29-1 and TRBJ2-3; TRBD2 aligns across 12 bases. With 5 bases clipped from V and 5 bases from J, the junction kept 5 bases outside the gene matches. The length of the CDR3 is 14 residues. Per the germline V gene, CDR1 is SQVTM and CDR2 is ANQGSEA. CDR3 nucleotides: TGCAGCGTTACCCGACTAGCGGGAGTAGATACGCAGTATTTT. Translation: CSVTRLAGVDTQYF.

There are many counts of this clonotype. The chain joins TRBV12-3 or TRBV12-4 to TRBJ2-3; possibly TRBD2 for D (6 bases). The CDR3 has 14 residues. Trimming cost V 7 bases and J 2 bases, with 13 bases left between them. This CDR3 reads CASTRDSLTDTQYF. The CDR3 nucleotides are TGTGCCAGCACCAGGGACTCCCTCACAGATACGCAGTATTTT.

This clonotype was recorded many times. V usage is TRBV5-1 and J usage is TRBJ1-1; D remains unclear. Deletions cut 4 bases from V and 1 base from J, with 11 bases between. Looked up from germline, CDR1 is SGHRS and CDR2 is YFSETQ. This CDR3 has 14 residues. CDR3 sequence (DNA): TGCGCCAGCAGCCAGTTTAAAGCGAACACTGAAGCTTTCTTT. Its protein product is CASSQFKANTEAFF.

This clonotype has at least ten counts. The CDR3: CASSLGGLRGSYNEQFF. DNA for the CDR3: TGTGCCAGCAGTTTAGGTGGGCTTCGGGGCTCCTACAATGAGCAGTTCTTC. The chain links TRBV12-3 or TRBV12-4 to TRBJ2-1, with D tentatively TRBD2 (5 bases). V was clipped by 1 base and J by 0 bases, with 13 bases between them. The CDR3 loop spans 17 amino acids.

This clonotype was recorded a few times. The V and J genes are TRBV4-2 and TRBJ1-2; 8 nucleotides align to TRBD1. Germline V gives CDR1 LGHNA, CDR2 YNFKEQ. After removal of 3 bases from V and 0 bases from J, the junction contained 6 bases not matched to a gene. The CDR3 covers 16 residues. CDR3: CASSHVDREANYGYTF. For the CDR3, the DNA is TGTGCCAGCAGCCACGTGGACAGGGAAGCTAACTATGGCTACACCTTC.

This clonotype was detected ten times or more. The germline gene is not matched at one end of the junction; a read error may be the cause. The chain combines TRBV12-3 or TRBV12-4 with TRBJ2-2, with a tentative D call TRBD2 (6 bases). The CDR3 totals 14 residues. The CDR3 spells CASSLGGNTGELFF. The CDR3 DNA sequence: TGCGCCAGCAGCTTGGGGGGTAACACCGGGGAGCTGTTTTTT.

This clonotype was observed many times. The CDR3 DNA sequence: TGTGCCAGCAGTTTTAGGGAGGGGGCAGATGAAAAACTGTTTTTT. Amino acids: CASSFREGADEKLFF. The chain employs TRBV28 and TRBJ1-4; 7 bases map to TRBD1. The V gene's germline CDR1 is MDHEN and CDR2 SYDVKM. The CDR3 is made up of 15 amino acids. V dropped 3 bases and J dropped 6; count of bases not matched to a gene: 7.

This clonotype has ten or more counts. The chain combines TRBV28 with TRBJ2-1; 7 bases fit TRBD1. The CDR3 is made up of 14 amino acids. Germline values: CDR1 MDHEN, CDR2 SYDVKM. V shed 3 bases and J 7 bases; nucleotides not matched to a gene: 6. CDR3 amino acids: CASSFPDRENEQFF. The CDR3, as DNA: TGTGCCAGCAGTTTCCCCGACAGGGAGAATGAGCAGTTCTTC.

There are many counts of this clonotype. This chain joins TRBV27 and TRBJ2-7; the match to TRBD2 covers 7 bases. The V gene end was trimmed by 10 bases and the J gene end by 2 bases; junction bases not matched to a gene: 8. Germline V lookup: CDR1 MNHEY, CDR2 SMNVEV (reference sequence). The CDR3 spans 13 residues. The DNA for the CDR3 is TGTGCCAAGCAGGGACTACCCACCTACGAGCAGTACTTC. It encodes CAKQGLPTYEQYF.

This clonotype was seen ten or more times. The genes are TRBV5-1 and TRBJ2-3; possible D gene TRBD2, 5 bases. Germline CDR1 is SGHRS and CDR2 is YFSETQ. Trimming stripped 0 bases from V and 4 bases from J, with 12 bases between. The CDR3 length is 15 residues. The DNA for the CDR3 is TGCGCCAGCAGCTTGGATCGGGGAGATGCAGATACGCAGTATTTT. Protein: CASSLDRGDADTQYF.

To note about this clonotype: A much larger clone differs by one base, so this may be a read error. The rearrangement links TRBV28 to TRBJ1-1; a weak D match, TRBD1 (5 bases). The CDR3 runs to 11 residues. The V and J ends lost 7 bases and 12 bases respectively, with 15 bases between them. CDR1 and CDR2 from the germline V gene are MDHEN and SYDVKM. The CDR3 bases are TGTGCCAGCACCCGGTGGGGGGAAACTTTCTTT. As protein: CASTRWGETFF.

V gene TRBV7-2 combines with J gene TRBJ1-3; possibly TRBD1 for D (6 bases). This CDR3 is 14 amino acids long. Trimming removed 4 bases at V and 8 bases at J, with 15 bases between. Germline values: CDR1 SGHTA, CDR2 FQGNSA. The CDR3 DNA reads TGTGCCAGCAGCTCCCGGGGGGCGCGGGACACCATATATTTT. Translating it yields CASSSRGARDTIYF.